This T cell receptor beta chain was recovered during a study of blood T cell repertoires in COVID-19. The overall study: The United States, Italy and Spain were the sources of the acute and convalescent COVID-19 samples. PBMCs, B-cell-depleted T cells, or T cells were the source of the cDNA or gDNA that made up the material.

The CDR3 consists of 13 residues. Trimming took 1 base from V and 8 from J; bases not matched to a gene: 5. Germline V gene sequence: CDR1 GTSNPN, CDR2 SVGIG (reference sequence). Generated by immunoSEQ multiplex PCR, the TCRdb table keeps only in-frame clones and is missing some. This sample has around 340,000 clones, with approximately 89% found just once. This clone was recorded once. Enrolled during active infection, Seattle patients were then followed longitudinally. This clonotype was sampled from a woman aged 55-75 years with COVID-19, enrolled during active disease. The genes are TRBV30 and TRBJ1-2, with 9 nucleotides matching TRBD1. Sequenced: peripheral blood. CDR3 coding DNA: TGTGCCTGGAGTGGGGACAGGGTGCGAGGCTACACCTTC. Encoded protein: CAWSGDRVRGYTF.